This entry lists 23 T cell receptor beta chains sequenced from one sample in a study of blood T cell repertoires in COVID-19. The assay was immunoSEQ multiplex PCR, and TCRdb's table has in-frame clones only and misses some. The sample has hundreds of thousands of clones, 70% to 90% seen once; the top ten hold approximately 6%. Sequencing was carried out using peripheral blood. These receptors were collected from a woman aged 25 to 45 with COVID-19, enrolled during active disease.

J is TRBJ2-1 and V is TRBV28, with a tentative D call TRBD1 (5 bases). V lost 4 bases and J lost 4, with 8 bases in between. The V gene's germline CDR1 is MDHEN and CDR2 SYDVKM. The CDR3 runs to 13 residues. The chain's CDR3 is CASSSAGYNEQFF. CDR3 in DNA: TGTGCCAGCAGTTCGGCAGGGTACAATGAGCAGTTCTTC.

The chain links TRBV11-2 to TRBJ2-7, with D perhaps matching TRBD2 (5 bases). The germline CDR1 and CDR2 sequences are SGHAT and FQNNGV. CDR3 length equals 14 residues. V was cut by 5 bases and J by 6 bases, with 17 bases left in between. The CDR3 loop reads CASSPRALGSEQYF. The CDR3 DNA sequence: TGTGCCAGCAGCCCGCGGGCCCTTGGGAGCGAGCAGTACTTC.

The genes are TRBV10-1 and TRBJ2-7, with D perhaps TRBD1 (5 bases). This CDR3 has 13 amino acids. Germline V gene sequence: CDR1 WNHNN, CDR2 SYGVQD (reference sequence). Trimming shortened V by 6 bases and J by 2 bases, and 11 bases separated the two germline ends. DNA of the CDR3: TGCGCCAGCAGCCCCTGGGGCCCCTACGAGCAGTACTTC. Its protein product is CASSPWGPYEQYF.

This chain uses TRBV7-2 with TRBJ1-4, with 8 bases that match TRBD1. Per the germline V gene, CDR1 is SGHTA and CDR2 is FQGNSA. V trimming: 5 bases; J trimming: 5 bases; junction bases outside the gene matches: 4. The CDR3 spans 14 residues. The CDR3 region has the DNA TGTGCCAGCAGCCTCAGGACAGGGAATGAAAAACTGTTTTTT. This encodes CASSLRTGNEKLFF.

The gene calls are TRBV29-1 and TRBJ1-2, with TRBD1 as a possible D gene (6 bases). CDR3 length: 15 residues. CDR1 is SQVTM and CDR2 is ANQGSEA in the germline V gene. Trimming pared 2 bases from V and 5 bases from J, leaving 18 bases between. In DNA form, the CDR3 reads TGCAGCGTTGAAAAGGGGGTCACAGGGCGTTATGGCTACACCTTC. Its translation: CSVEKGVTGRYGYTF.

The CDR3 DNA sequence: TGTGCTAGTGGTTTGCGTCCTAGCGGGAGGGCGCGGACCGGGGAGCTGTTTTTT. Translating it yields CASGLRPSGRARTGELFF. This chain connects TRBV12-5 to TRBJ2-2, with 12 bases that match TRBD2. The CDR3 contains 18 residues. V dropped 2 bases and J dropped 5; count of bases not matched to a gene: 9. Germline V gene data show CDR1 as LGHNT and CDR2 as FRNRAP. Together with reference TRBV12-5 and TRBJ2-2, the CDR3 gives the full variable domain: DARVTQTPRHKVTEMGQEVTMRCQPILGHNTVFWYRQTMMQGLELLAYFRNRAPLDDSGMPKDRFSAEMPDATLATLKIQPSEPRDSAVYFCASGLRPSGRARTGELFFGEGSRLTVL.

The V and J genes are TRBV6-2 or TRBV6-3 and TRBJ2-1; the D gene is possibly TRBD1 (6 bases). CDR3 length equals 13 residues. V was clipped by 4 bases and J by 9 bases, with 13 bases between them. Germline lookup yields CDR1 MNHEY and CDR2 SVGEGT. This CDR3 is CASSSGTSLEQFF. The CDR3 DNA sequence: TGTGCCAGCAGTTCCGGGACATCTCTTGAGCAGTTCTTC.

This sequence joins TRBV7-9 and TRBJ2-7, with D perhaps TRBD1 (6 bases). Between the trimmed V and J ends, which lost 5 bases and 5 bases, there was a span of 13 bases. Looked up from germline, CDR1 is SEHNR and CDR2 is FQNEAQ (reference sequence). The CDR3 length is 13 residues. For the CDR3, the DNA is TGTGCCAGCAGCCCTGGACAGTCCCACGAGCAGTACTTC. Translation: CASSPGQSHEQYF.

This chain uses TRBV6-2 or TRBV6-3 with TRBJ1-5, with D uncertain. The germline CDR1 and CDR2 sequences are MNHEY and SVGEGT. Trimming removed 2 bases from V and 0 bases from J, with 5 bases in between. This CDR3 spans 14 amino acids. CDR3 DNA sequence: TGTGCCAGCAGTTACCACTATAGCAATCAGCCCCAGCATTTT. Its protein is CASSYHYSNQPQHF.

The CDR3 bases are TGTGCCAGCAGCTCGGGACAGGGCTCCGAGCAGTACTTC. It is translated as CASSSGQGSEQYF. J is TRBJ2-7 and V is TRBV7-2; 9 bases are shared with TRBD1. J lost 6 bases, V lost 4 bases, and 4 bases had no gene match. Per the germline V gene, CDR1 is SGHTA and CDR2 is FQGNSA. The CDR3 contains 13 residues.

The rearrangement uses TRBV6-2 or TRBV6-3 and TRBJ2-4; D unclear. There are 12 residues in the CDR3. CDR1 and CDR2 from the germline V gene are MNHEY and SVGEGT. The V end was cut by 0 bases, the J end by 9 bases, with 6 bases between. CDR3 sequence: CASSYSRAIQYF. CDR3 DNA sequence: TGTGCCAGCAGTTACTCGAGAGCCATTCAGTACTTC.

As DNA, the CDR3 is TGTGCCAGCAGCACGGACAGGGCCTACTCTGGGGCCAACGTCCTGACTTTC. Its translation: CASSTDRAYSGANVLTF. The chain combines TRBV5-4 with TRBJ2-6, with 8 positions matching TRBD1. The CDR3 is 17 amino acids. V gave up 4 bases and J gave up 0 bases; unmatched junction bases: 6. CDR1 is SGHNT, CDR2 YYREEE, per germline (reference sequence). Combining the CDR3 with reference TRBV5-4 and TRBJ2-6 gives the whole variable domain ETGVTQSPTHLIKTRGQQVTLRCSSQSGHNTVSWYQQALGQGPQFIFQYYREEENGRGNFPPRFSGLQFPNYSSELNVNALELDDSALYLCASSTDRAYSGANVLTFGAGSRLTVL.

This chain links TRBV18 with TRBJ2-3; TRBD1 aligns across 7 bases. The V gene end was trimmed by 0 bases and the J gene end by 2 bases; junction bases not matched to a gene: 5. Looked up from germline, CDR1 is KGHSH and CDR2 is LQKENI. The CDR3 length is 16 residues. CDR3 DNA sequence: TGTGCCAGCTCACCACCACGGGACAGCTACACAGATACGCAGTATTTT. Translated, it gives CASSPPRDSYTDTQYF.

This clone has a single count. CDR3 nucleotide sequence: TGCGCCAGCAGCCAAGAAAGGGTAGCGCAAGAGACCCAGTACTTC. It is translated as CASSQERVAQETQYF. The rearrangement links TRBV4-1 to TRBJ2-5; a possible D gene is TRBD2 (5 bases). The germline gives CDR1 MGHRA, CDR2 YSYEKL. This CDR3 contains 15 residues. V lost 0 bases to trimming and J lost 2 bases, with 10 bases between them.

The chain uses TRBV4-1 and TRBJ2-3, with 7 bases lining up with TRBD2. The J segment lost 1 base and the V segment lost 0 bases, leaving 4 bases of the junction unmatched. The CDR3 covers 16 residues. Germline CDR1 is MGHRA and CDR2 is YSYEKL. The CDR3 DNA is TGCGCCAGCAGCCAAGAGGAGGGGAGGGGCACAGATACGCAGTATTTT. Its protein product is CASSQEEGRGTDTQYF.

The chain combines TRBV5-1 with TRBJ2-3; 10 bases line up with TRBD1. Per the germline V gene, CDR1 is SGHRS and CDR2 is YFSETQ. This CDR3 has 16 residues. After removal of 0 bases from V and 2 bases from J, the junction contained 3 bases not matched to a gene. For the CDR3, the DNA is TGCGCCAGCAGCTTGGGGGACAGGGGCGACACAGATACGCAGTATTTT. Protein product: CASSLGDRGDTDTQYF.

This clone was detected only once. The genes are TRBV7-8 and TRBJ2-7; 7 bases fit TRBD1. Germline CDR1 is SGHVS and CDR2 is FQNEAQ. The ends lost 4 bases at V and 3 bases at J; junction bases unmatched: 6. The CDR3 sequence is 14 residues long. The CDR3: CASSSGQSFYEQYF. The CDR3, as DNA: TGTGCCAGCAGCTCGGGACAGAGCTTCTACGAGCAGTACTTC.

The rearrangement joins TRBV30 to TRBJ2-3; a weak D match, TRBD2 (6 bases). V lost 7 bases and J lost 1, with 30 bases in between. CDR3 size: 19 residues. Germline loops: CDR1 GTSNPN, CDR2 SVGIG (reference sequence). CDR3: CASKPGPAEEGLGTDTQYF. In DNA form, the CDR3 reads TGTGCCTCCAAACCGGGACCGGCAGAGGAGGGGCTAGGCACAGATACGCAGTATTTT.

This clone showed up just once. This sequence joins TRBV15 and TRBJ2-1; 9 bases agree with TRBD1. J lost 0 bases, V lost 8 bases, and 5 bases had no gene match. The CDR3 runs 15 residues. The germline V gene encodes CDR1 LNHNV and CDR2 YYDKDF (reference sequence). In nucleotides, the CDR3 is TGTGCCACCTCGCCGGACAGGGGCTCCTACAATGAGCAGTTCTTC. Translated: CATSPDRGSYNEQFF.

V usage is TRBV6-1 and J usage is TRBJ2-6, with D hard to call. V was shortened by 6 bases and J by 0 bases, with 9 bases between the two germline ends. This CDR3 is built from 15 residues. Germline V gives CDR1 MNHNS, CDR2 SASEGT. CDR3: CASSSTISGANVLTF. The DNA for the CDR3 is TGTGCCAGCAGCTCAACAATCTCTGGGGCCAACGTCCTGACTTTC.

The chain links TRBV20-1 to TRBJ2-3; maybe TRBD2 (5 bases). Between the trimmed V and J ends, which lost 3 bases and 5 bases, there was a span of 21 bases. The germline CDR1 and CDR2 sequences are DFQATT and SNEGSKA (reference sequence). This CDR3 comprises 16 residues. The CDR3 here is CSASDEGGGLGDTQYF. Here the CDR3 DNA reads TGCAGTGCTAGTGACGAGGGTGGAGGTTTAGGAGATACGCAGTATTTT.

The chain is built from TRBV7-8 and TRBJ2-3; D ambiguous. V lost 1 base and J lost 7, with 9 bases in between. Looked up from germline, CDR1 is SGHVS and CDR2 is FQNEAQ. CDR3 length: 13 amino acids. The CDR3 DNA reads as TGTGCCAGCAGCTTAGAGAGAAGAAATACGCAGTATTTT. Translated: CASSLERRNTQYF.

The chain employs TRBV24-1 and TRBJ2-1, with TRBD2 identical over 14 bases. The V and J ends lost 6 bases and 9 bases, in that order; junction bases with no gene match: 9. The germline V gene encodes CDR1 KGHDR and CDR2 SFDVKD. The CDR3 is 16 residues long. CDR3 nucleotides: TGTGCCACCAGTTCGGGACTAGCGGGAGAATGGGGTGAGCAGTTCTTC. Encoded protein: CATSSGLAGEWGEQFF.